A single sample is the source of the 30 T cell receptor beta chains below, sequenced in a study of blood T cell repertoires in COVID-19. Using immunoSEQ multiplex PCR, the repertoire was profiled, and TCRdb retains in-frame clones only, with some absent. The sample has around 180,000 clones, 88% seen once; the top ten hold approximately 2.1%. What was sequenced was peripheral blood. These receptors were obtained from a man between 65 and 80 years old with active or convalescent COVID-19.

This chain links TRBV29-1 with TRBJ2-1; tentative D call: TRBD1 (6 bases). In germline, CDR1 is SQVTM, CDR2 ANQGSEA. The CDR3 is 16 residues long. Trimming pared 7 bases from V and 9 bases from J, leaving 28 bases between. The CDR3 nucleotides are TGCAGCGCCTACCATTGGACAGATAGTCCCTCCGGTGAGCAGTTCTTC. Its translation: CSAYHWTDSPSGEQFF.

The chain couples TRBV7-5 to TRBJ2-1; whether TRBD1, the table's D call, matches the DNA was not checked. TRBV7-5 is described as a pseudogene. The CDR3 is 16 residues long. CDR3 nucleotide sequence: TGTGCCAGAAGCCGTCCGGGACAGGCCCCCTTCAATGAGCAGTTCTTC. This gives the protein CARSRPGQAPFNEQFF.

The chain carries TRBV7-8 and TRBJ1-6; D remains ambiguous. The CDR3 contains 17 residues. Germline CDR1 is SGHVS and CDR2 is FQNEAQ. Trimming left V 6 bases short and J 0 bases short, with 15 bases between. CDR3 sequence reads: CASRKEDGSSYNSPLHF. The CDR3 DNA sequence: TGTGCCAGCAGAAAAGAGGACGGGAGCTCCTATAATTCACCCCTCCACTTT.

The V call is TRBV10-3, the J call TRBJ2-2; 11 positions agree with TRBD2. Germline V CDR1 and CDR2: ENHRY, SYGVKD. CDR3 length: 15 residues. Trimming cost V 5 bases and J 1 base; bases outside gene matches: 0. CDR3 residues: CAISTSGGNTGELFF. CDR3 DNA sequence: TGTGCCATCAGTACTAGCGGGGGGAACACCGGGGAGCTGTTTTTT.

The CDR3 DNA reads TGCGCCAGCAGCCCCCGTAGCCGCACAGATACGCAGTATTTT. This sequence encodes CASSPRSRTDTQYF. V gene TRBV5-1 combines with J gene TRBJ2-3; D remains ambiguous. The CDR3 runs to 14 residues. The V end lost 4 bases, the J end lost 1 base, and 10 bases lay between the germline ends. Germline V gene sequence: CDR1 SGHRS, CDR2 YFSETQ.

The CDR3 DNA sequence: TGTGCCAGTAGTACACAGGGTTACGAGCAGTACTTC. Amino acids: CASSTQGYEQYF. V gene TRBV19 combines with J gene TRBJ2-7, with a tentative D call TRBD1 (6 bases). The CDR3 is 12 amino acids. Trimming pared 4 bases from V and 4 bases from J, leaving 8 bases between. Germline V gene data show CDR1 as LNHDA and CDR2 as SQIVND (reference sequence).

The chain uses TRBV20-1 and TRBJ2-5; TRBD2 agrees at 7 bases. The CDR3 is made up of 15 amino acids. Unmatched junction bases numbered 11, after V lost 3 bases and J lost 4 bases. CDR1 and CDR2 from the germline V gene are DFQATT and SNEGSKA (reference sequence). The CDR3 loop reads CSASNRGGPRETQYF. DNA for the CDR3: TGCAGTGCTAGTAACCGGGGAGGGCCCCGAGAGACCCAGTACTTC.

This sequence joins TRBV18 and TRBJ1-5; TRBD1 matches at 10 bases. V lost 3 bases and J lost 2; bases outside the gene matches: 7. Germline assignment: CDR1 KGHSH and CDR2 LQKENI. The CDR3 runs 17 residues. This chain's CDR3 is CASSPTTGGEGNQPQHF. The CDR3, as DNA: TGTGCCAGCTCACCTACGACAGGGGGCGAGGGCAATCAGCCCCAGCATTTT.

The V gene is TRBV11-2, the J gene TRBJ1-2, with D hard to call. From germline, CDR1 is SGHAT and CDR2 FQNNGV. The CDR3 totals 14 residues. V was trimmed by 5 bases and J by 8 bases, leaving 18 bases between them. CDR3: CASSPQIGVGGYTF. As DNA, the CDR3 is TGTGCCAGCAGCCCCCAGATCGGGGTTGGAGGCTACACCTTC. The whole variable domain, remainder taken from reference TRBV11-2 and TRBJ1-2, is EAGVAQSPRYKIIEKRQSVAFWCNPISGHATLYWYQQILGQGPKLLIQFQNNGVVDDSQLPKDRFSAERLKGVDSTLKIQPAKLEDSAVYLCASSPQIGVGGYTFGSGTRLTVV.

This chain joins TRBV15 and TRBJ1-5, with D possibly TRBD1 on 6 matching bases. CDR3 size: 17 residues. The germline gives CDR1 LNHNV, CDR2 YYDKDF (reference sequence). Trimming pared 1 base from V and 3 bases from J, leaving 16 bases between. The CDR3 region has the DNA TGTGCCACCAGCAGAGGACGGGGGGGGCCCAACAATCAGCCCCAGCATTTT. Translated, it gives CATSRGRGGPNNQPQHF. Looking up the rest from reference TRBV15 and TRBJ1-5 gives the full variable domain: DAMVIQNPRYQVTQFGKPVTLSCSQTLNHNVMYWYQQKSSQAPKLLFHYYDKDFNNEADTPDNFQSRRPNTSFCFLDIRSPGLGDTAMYLCATSRGRGGPNNQPQHFGDGTRLSIL.

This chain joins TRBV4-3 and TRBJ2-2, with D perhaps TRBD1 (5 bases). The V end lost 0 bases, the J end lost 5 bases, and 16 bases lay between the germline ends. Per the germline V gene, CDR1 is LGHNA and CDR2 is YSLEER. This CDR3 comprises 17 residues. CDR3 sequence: CASSQDWGTLTTGELFF. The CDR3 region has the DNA TGCGCCAGCAGCCAAGATTGGGGCACACTAACGACCGGGGAGCTGTTTTTT.

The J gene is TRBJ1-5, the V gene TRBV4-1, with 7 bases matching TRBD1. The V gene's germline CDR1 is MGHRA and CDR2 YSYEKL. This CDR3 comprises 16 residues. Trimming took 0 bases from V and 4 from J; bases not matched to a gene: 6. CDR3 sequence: CASSQDDGTDNQPQHF. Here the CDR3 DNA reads TGCGCCAGCAGCCAAGATGACGGGACAGATAATCAGCCCCAGCATTTT.

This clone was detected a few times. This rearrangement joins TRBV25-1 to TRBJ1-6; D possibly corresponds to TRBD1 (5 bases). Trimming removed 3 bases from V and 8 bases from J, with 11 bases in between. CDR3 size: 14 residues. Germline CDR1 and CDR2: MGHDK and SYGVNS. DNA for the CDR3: TGTGCCAGCAGTGAGTCAGGGTGGGATTCACCCCTCCACTTT. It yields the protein CASSESGWDSPLHF.

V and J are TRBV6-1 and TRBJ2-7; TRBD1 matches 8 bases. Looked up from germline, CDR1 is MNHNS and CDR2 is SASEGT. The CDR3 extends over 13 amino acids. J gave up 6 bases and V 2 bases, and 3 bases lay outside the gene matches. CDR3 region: CASSEQGAGEQYF. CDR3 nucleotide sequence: TGTGCCAGCAGTGAACAGGGGGCGGGCGAGCAGTACTTC.

CDR3 nucleotide sequence: TGTGCCAGCAGCCAAGTGATGACAGCTACCTATAATTCACCCCTCCACTTT. This codes for CASSQVMTATYNSPLHF. The chain has TRBV3-1 (or the pseudogene TRBV3-2) and TRBJ1-6, with a possible D match to TRBD1 (5 bases). There are 17 residues in the CDR3. Germline V gives CDR1 LGHDT, CDR2 YNNKEL (reference sequence). Trimming pared 1 base from V and 2 bases from J, leaving 12 bases between.

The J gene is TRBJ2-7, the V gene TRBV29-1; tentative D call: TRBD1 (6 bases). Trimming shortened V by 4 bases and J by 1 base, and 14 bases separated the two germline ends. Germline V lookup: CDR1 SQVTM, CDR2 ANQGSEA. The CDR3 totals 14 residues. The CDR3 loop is CSVAPGTTSYEQYF. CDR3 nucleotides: TGCAGCGTTGCACCCGGGACAACTTCCTACGAGCAGTACTTC.

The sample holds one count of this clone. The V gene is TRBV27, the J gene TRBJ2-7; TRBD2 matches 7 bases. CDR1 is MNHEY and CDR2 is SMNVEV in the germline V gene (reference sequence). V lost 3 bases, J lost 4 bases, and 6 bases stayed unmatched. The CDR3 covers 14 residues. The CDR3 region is CASSLQGGSYEQYF. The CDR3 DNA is TGTGCCAGCAGTTTGCAGGGAGGGTCATACGAGCAGTACTTC.

The CDR3: CASTIRAPGSPLHF. DNA for the CDR3: TGTGCCAGCACAATTCGAGCCCCAGGATCACCCCTCCACTTT. The V call is TRBV6-5, the J call TRBJ1-6, with D uncertain. The CDR3 consists of 14 residues. The germline CDR1 and CDR2 sequences are MNHEY and SVGAGI. Trimming stripped 7 bases from V and 10 bases from J, with 17 bases between.

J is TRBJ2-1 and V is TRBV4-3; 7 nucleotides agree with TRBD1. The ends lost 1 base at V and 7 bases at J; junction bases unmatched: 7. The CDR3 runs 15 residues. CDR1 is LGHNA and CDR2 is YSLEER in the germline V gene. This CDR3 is CASSQASQGLNEQFF. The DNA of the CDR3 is TGCGCCAGCAGCCAAGCATCACAGGGGTTGAATGAGCAGTTCTTC.

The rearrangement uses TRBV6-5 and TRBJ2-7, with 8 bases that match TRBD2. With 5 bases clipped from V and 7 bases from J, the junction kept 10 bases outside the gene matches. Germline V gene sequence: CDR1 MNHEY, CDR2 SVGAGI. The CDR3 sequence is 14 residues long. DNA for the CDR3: TGTGCCAGCAGTAATCCGGGGGGGATAGGGGAGCAGTACTTC. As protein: CASSNPGGIGEQYF.

CDR3 DNA sequence: TGTGCCACCAGACTAGCGGGGGGGACTCAGGGAGATACGCAGTATTTT. This translates into CATRLAGGTQGDTQYF. The rearrangement joins TRBV15 to TRBJ2-3; 13 nucleotides agree with TRBD2. The CDR3 runs to 16 residues. V was clipped by 6 bases and J by 5 bases; unmatched bases: 8. Germline V gives CDR1 LNHNV, CDR2 YYDKDF (reference sequence).

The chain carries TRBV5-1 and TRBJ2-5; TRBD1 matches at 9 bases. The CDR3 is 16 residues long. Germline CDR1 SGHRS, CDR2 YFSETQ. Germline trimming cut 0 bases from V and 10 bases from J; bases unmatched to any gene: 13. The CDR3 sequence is CASSLGPTGGESGQYF. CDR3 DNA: TGCGCCAGCAGCTTGGGTCCGACAGGGGGTGAGAGTGGCCAGTACTTC. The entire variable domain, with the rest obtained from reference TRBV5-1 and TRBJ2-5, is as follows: KAGVTQTPRYLIKTRGQQVTLSCSPISGHRSVSWYQQTPGQGLQFLFEYFSETQRNKGNFPGRFSGRQFSNSRSEMNVSTLELGDSALYLCASSLGPTGGESGQYFGPGTRLLVL.

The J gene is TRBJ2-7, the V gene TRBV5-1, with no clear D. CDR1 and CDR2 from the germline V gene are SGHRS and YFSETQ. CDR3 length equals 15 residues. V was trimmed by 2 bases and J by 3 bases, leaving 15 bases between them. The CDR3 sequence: CASSFTGHSDYEQYF. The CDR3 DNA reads TGCGCCAGCAGCTTTACCGGTCATTCCGACTACGAGCAGTACTTC.

Here the CDR3 DNA reads TGTGCCAGCAGTTCGGGACAGAAGATTTATGGCTACACCTTC. This gives the protein CASSSGQKIYGYTF. The V gene is TRBV6-6, the J gene TRBJ1-2; 7 nucleotides line up with TRBD1. The CDR3 contains 14 residues. Germline V gives CDR1 MNHNY, CDR2 SVGAGI (reference sequence). The junction had 7 bases not matched to a gene; V was cut back by 4 bases and J by 5 bases.

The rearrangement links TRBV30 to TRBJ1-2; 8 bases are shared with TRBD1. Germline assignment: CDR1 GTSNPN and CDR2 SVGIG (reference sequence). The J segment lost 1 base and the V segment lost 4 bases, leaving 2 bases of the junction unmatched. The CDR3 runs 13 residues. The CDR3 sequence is CAWTGQGNYGYTF. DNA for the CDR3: TGTGCCTGGACCGGACAGGGTAACTATGGCTACACCTTC.

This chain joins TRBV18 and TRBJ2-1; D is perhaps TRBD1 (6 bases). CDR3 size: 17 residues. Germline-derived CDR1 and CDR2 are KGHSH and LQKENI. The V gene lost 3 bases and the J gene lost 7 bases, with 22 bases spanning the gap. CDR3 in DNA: TGTGCCAGCTCACCTCTGAAGGGGGTCGCCCCTGGGAATGAGCAGTTCTTC. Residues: CASSPLKGVAPGNEQFF.

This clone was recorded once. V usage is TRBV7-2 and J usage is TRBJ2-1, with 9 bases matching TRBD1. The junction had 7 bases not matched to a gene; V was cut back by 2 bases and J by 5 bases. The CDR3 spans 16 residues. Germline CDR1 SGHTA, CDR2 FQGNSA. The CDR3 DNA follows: TGTGCCAGCAGCTTATTAACAGGGGGCGCCCACAATGAGCAGTTCTTC. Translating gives CASSLLTGGAHNEQFF.

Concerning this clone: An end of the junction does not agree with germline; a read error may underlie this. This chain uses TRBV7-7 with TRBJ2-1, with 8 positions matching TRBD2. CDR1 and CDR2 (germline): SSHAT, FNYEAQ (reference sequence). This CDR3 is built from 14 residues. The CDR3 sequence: CASSSSGSYNEQFF. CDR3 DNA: TGTGCTAGCAGCTCAAGCGGGAGCTACAATGAGCAGTTCTTC.

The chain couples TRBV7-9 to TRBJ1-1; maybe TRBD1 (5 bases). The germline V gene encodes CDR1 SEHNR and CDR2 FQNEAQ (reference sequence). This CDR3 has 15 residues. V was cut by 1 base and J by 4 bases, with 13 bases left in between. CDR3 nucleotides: TGTGCCAGCAGCTTAGTTTTGGGGGGAAGCACTGAAGCTTTCTTT. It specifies CASSLVLGGSTEAFF. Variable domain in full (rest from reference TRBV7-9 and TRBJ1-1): DTGVSQNPRHKITKRGQNVTFRCDPISEHNRLYWYRQTLGQGPEFLTYFQNEAQLEKSRLLSDRFSAERPKGSFSTLEIQRTEQGDSAMYLCASSLVLGGSTEAFFGQGTRLTVV.

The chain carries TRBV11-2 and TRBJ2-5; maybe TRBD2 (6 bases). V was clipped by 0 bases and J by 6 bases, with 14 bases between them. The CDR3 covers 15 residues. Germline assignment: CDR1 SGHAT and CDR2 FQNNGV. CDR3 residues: CASSLDIGGSQTQYF. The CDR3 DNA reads TGTGCCAGCAGCTTAGATATTGGAGGGAGTCAGACCCAGTACTTC.